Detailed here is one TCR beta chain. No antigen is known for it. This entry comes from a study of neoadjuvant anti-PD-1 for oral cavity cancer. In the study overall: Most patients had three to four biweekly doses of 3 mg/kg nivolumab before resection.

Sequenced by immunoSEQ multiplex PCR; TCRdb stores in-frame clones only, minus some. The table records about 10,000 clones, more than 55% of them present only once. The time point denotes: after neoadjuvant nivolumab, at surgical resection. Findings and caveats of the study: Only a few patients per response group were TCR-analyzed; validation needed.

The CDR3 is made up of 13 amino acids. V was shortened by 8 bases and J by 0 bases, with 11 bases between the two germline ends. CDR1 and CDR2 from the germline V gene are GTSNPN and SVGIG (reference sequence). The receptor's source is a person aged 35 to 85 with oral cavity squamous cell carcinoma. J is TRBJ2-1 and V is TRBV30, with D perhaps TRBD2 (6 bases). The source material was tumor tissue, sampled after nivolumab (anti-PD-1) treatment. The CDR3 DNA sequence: TGTGCCGGAGGGATTAGCTCCTACAATGAGCAGTTCTTC. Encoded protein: CAGGISSYNEQFF.